This T cell receptor (beta chain) was identified in a study of identical twins. Study-wide findings and caveats: Insertions were fewer in abundant cord blood beta clonotypes, whereas memory repertoires showed none of this pattern.

This CDR3 region has 14 residues. Per the germline V gene, CDR1 is MGHDK and CDR2 is SYGVNS. V was pared by 3 bases and J by 5 bases, with 12 bases between. Template switching created a universal primer site, and the cDNA included unique molecular identifiers. TCRdb re-called the 5' RACE reads through MiXCR, storing one row per CDR3 protein. The sample yields hundreds of thousands of distinct CDR3 sequences, less than 25% seen once. Worth noting for this clonotype: The target antigen is unknown.

This sample was also put to use in a study of T cells expressing NK-cell markers.

Sequencing was done on a sample of CD4+ T cells sorted from blood. This receptor was obtained from a woman aged 18-35 years in good health. The rearrangement joins TRBV25-1 to TRBJ2-3, with D perhaps TRBD2 (6 bases). The CDR3 spells CASSDLWEEDTQYF. In nucleotides, the CDR3 is TGTGCCAGCAGTGATTTGTGGGAGGAAGATACGCAGTATTTT.